A selection of T cell receptor beta chains follows, all from one sample in a study of T cell responses to AZD1222 COVID-19 vaccine. Sequenced by immunoSEQ multiplex PCR; TCRdb stores in-frame clones only, minus some. The sample carries approximately 140,000 clones, 90% recorded once. The sample was peripheral blood, taken on day 0 of AZD1222 vaccination. The source is an adult in good health. Each CDR3 is given with its conserved first and last residue. A D gene is named only where the DNA matches it firmly. Where a row states a size, it is once, few, many or the class of an expanded clone; other rows omit it.

V,D,J,size,CDR3,DNA
TRBV7-6,TRBD2,TRBJ2-1,-,CASSPEIQRGFNEQFF,TGTGCCAGCAGCCCAGAGATCCAGCGGGGGTTCAATGAGCAGTTCTTC
TRBV27,TRBD1,TRBJ1-2,-,CASSFGQAFYF,TGTGCCAGCAGTTTCGGACAGGCCTTTTATTTC
TRBV21-1,-,TRBJ2-1,-,CASSERWVAGGYDNEQFF,TGTGCCAGCAGCGAAAGATGGGTAGCGGGAGGATACGACAATGAGCAGTTCTTC
TRBV5-6,-,TRBJ1-4,-,CASSRRLYATNEKLFF,TGTGCCAGCAGCCGGAGACTCTATGCAACTAATGAAAAACTGTTTTTT
TRBV11-1,TRBD1,TRBJ2-7,-,CASSQIQGRPYEQYF,TGTGCCAGCAGCCAAATACAGGGGCGACCTTACGAGCAGTACTTC
TRBV29-1,-,TRBJ1-1,-,CSVVGGLNTEAFF,TGCAGCGTTGTAGGGGGGCTGAACACTGAAGCTTTCTTT
TRBV7-2,-,TRBJ2-3,-,CASSLQSGRGLDTQYF,TGTGCCAGCAGCTTACAAAGCGGACGGGGGTTAGATACGCAGTATTTT
TRBV18,-,TRBJ2-7,few,CASSPVQGYEQYF,TGTGCCAGCTCACCAGTACAGGGCTACGAGCAGTACTTC
TRBV9,-,TRBJ2-3,once,CASSGEEQYF,TGTGCCAGCAGCGGGGAGGAGCAGTATTTT
TRBV19,-,TRBJ1-5,-,CASSINAANQPQHF,TGTGCCAGTAGTATAAACGCGGCGAATCAGCCCCAGCATTTT
TRBV6-6,-,TRBJ1-6,once,CASSYSTAGNNSPLHF,TGTGCCAGCAGTTACTCGACTGCTGGGAATAATTCACCCCTCCACTTT
TRBV27,TRBD1,TRBJ2-2,few,CASSFWQGETGELFF,TGTGCCAGCAGTTTTTGGCAGGGGGAGACCGGGGAGCTGTTTTTT
TRBV2,-,TRBJ2-2,-,CASSHLQNTGELFF,TGTGCCAGCAGTCACCTACAGAACACCGGGGAGCTGTTTTTT
TRBV3-1/TRBV3-2,-,TRBJ1-2,-,CASSQDHWGGYGYTF,TGTGCCAGCAGCCAAGATCACTGGGGAGGCTATGGCTACACCTTC
TRBV5-1,-,TRBJ2-7,-,CASSVGSIISYEQYF,TGCGCCAGCAGCGTAGGGAGTATCATCTCCTACGAGCAGTACTTC
TRBV5-4,-,TRBJ1-1,-,CASSLAQGNTEAFF,TGTGCCAGCAGCTTAGCACAGGGGAACACTGAAGCTTTCTTT
TRBV6-5,TRBD1,TRBJ1-1,-,CASSSPRGQTNTEAFF,TGTGCCAGCAGTTCCCCCCGGGGACAGACCAACACTGAAGCTTTCTTT
TRBV7-2,-,TRBJ1-1,-,CASSFDGRGEAFF,TGTGCCAGCAGCTTCGACGGACGGGGTGAAGCTTTCTTT
TRBV3-1/TRBV3-2,TRBD2,TRBJ2-1,-,CASSPRLGLAVYNEQFF,TGTGCCAGCAGCCCTAGACTTGGGCTAGCGGTATACAATGAGCAGTTCTTC
TRBV7-3,-,TRBJ2-5,-,CASGKTGQETQYF,TGTGCCAGCGGTAAGACAGGTCAAGAGACCCAGTACTTC
TRBV2,-,TRBJ2-7,-,CASIKSGMSYEQYF,TGTGCCAGCATCAAGTCAGGGATGAGCTACGAGCAGTACTTC
TRBV5-4,TRBD1,TRBJ1-5,-,CASSRGQNQPQHF,TGTGCCAGCAGCAGGGGACAGAATCAGCCCCAGCATTTT
TRBV2,TRBD1,TRBJ1-2,-,CASSAGQGALDYGYTF,TGTGCCAGCAGTGCGGGACAGGGGGCTTTGGACTATGGCTACACCTTC
TRBV5-4,-,TRBJ2-3,-,CASSSPELLADTQYF,TGTGCCAGCAGCTCCCCCGAGCTTTTAGCAGATACGCAGTATTTT
TRBV18,-,TRBJ2-7,-,CASSPGYEQYF,TGTGCCAGCTCACCGGGGTATGAGCAGTACTTC
TRBV3-1/TRBV3-2,TRBD2,TRBJ2-3,-,CASSQGRTSGVETDTQYF,TGTGCCAGCAGCCAAGGCCGTACTAGCGGGGTGGAGACAGATACGCAGTATTTT
TRBV4-2,-,TRBJ2-1,once,CASSQDLTSEQFF,TGTGCCAGCAGCCAAGACCTTACTAGTGAACAGTTCTTC
TRBV5-6,TRBD1,TRBJ1-4,-,CASSLIGTGDATLFF,TGTGCCAGCAGCTTGATTGGGACAGGGGACGCTACACTGTTTTTT
TRBV2,-,TRBJ1-5,-,CASSERGHQPQHF,TGTGCCAGCAGTGAAAGGGGCCATCAGCCCCAGCATTTT
TRBV10-3,TRBD2,TRBJ2-5,-,CAISAPSGGGRETQYF,TGTGCCATCAGTGCACCTAGCGGGGGGGGTCGAGAGACCCAGTACTTC